These 10 T cell receptor beta chains originate from one sample sequenced in a study of vaccination and CD4 T cells after COVID-19 (dated by TCRdb to 2022 to 2024). The library was produced with PCR. This sample was sequenced with an Illumina iSeq 100. DNA from cultured CD4+ T cells was subjected to TCR sequencing with the Oncomine TCR Beta short-read assay at the Johns Hopkins FTIC core. The raw public data were reprocessed by TCRdb itself: fastp quality trimming at Q25, MiXCR clonotype calling, in-frame beta chains only. Each entry is one CDR3 protein sequence, shown with its most common DNA and genes. This sample has roughly 28,000 distinct CDR3 sequences in its table, and more than 35% of those were observed once. The top ten hold around 5.1% of the sample. The sample's time point, from its label and the paper: late sampling 161 to 241 days after vaccination in a few convalescent patients. The treatment or condition label, as the study defines it: roughly 10-day PBMC culture with coronavirus spike peptide pools or control peptides (ViraFEST assay).

These receptors are not linked to any known antigen. This material consisted of CD4+ T cells from blood, cultured in vitro, taken about 7 months after SARS-CoV-2 vaccination. The receptors shown here come from a human donor who had recovered from COVID-19.

This clonotype occurred a few times. The rearrangement uses TRBV6-2 or TRBV6-3 and TRBJ1-6, with 7 bases fitting TRBD1. This CDR3 comprises 16 residues. The ends lost 4 bases at V and 9 bases at J; junction bases unmatched: 12. The germline V gene has CDR1 MNHEY and CDR2 SVGEGT. CDR3 amino acids: CASSSLEGATGSPLHF. The CDR3 DNA sequence: TGTGCCAGCAGTTCCCTGGAGGGGGCGACCGGTTCACCCCTCCACTTT.

V is TRBV7-9 and J is TRBJ2-5, with 8 nucleotides matching TRBD1. The germline V gene has CDR1 SEHNR and CDR2 FQNEAQ (reference sequence). CDR3 length equals 15 residues. The V and J ends lost 2 bases and 1 base, in that order; junction bases with no gene match: 3. The CDR3 is CASSLRTGSQETQYF. The CDR3 DNA reads as TGTGCCAGCAGCTTACGGACAGGGTCCCAAGAGACCCAGTACTTC.

The chain joins TRBV20-1 to TRBJ2-4; a weak D match, TRBD2 (6 bases). V was pared by 6 bases and J by 12 bases, with 27 bases between. This CDR3 contains 15 residues. Germline CDR1 and CDR2: DFQATT and SNEGSKA (reference sequence). CDR3 coding DNA: TGCAGTGCAACTACTAGCTTTGAGTTAGACATTACTCAGTACTTC. The encoded protein is CSATTSFELDITQYF.

The V and J genes are TRBV7-2 and TRBJ1-5; the D is unclear. Trimming removed 2 bases at V and 7 bases at J, with 21 bases between. CDR1 SGHTA and CDR2 FQGNSA come from the germline V gene. The CDR3 loop spans 17 amino acids. The CDR3, as DNA: TGTGCCAGCAGCTTAATGCCTCTGGGGTCGGGCGGGCAGCCCCAGCATTTT. Its translation: CASSLMPLGSGGQPQHF.

This clonotype was counted only a few times. The chain has TRBV24-1 and TRBJ1-2; D is possibly TRBD1 (6 bases). The germline V gene has CDR1 KGHDR and CDR2 SFDVKD. The CDR3 is made up of 14 amino acids. The germline V and J ends were trimmed by 4 bases and 4 bases, with 12 bases remaining between them. The CDR3 DNA reads TGTGCCACCAGTGACCCAGGACAGATCTATGGCTACACCTTC. Residues: CATSDPGQIYGYTF.

About this clonotype: One end of the junction is discordant with germline, which a read error may explain. The chain links TRBV20-1 to TRBJ2-2; D might be TRBD2 (5 bases). The CDR3 covers 13 residues. CDR1 and CDR2 (germline): DFQATT, SNEGSKA (reference sequence). Here the CDR3 reads CSARDRWAGELSF. In DNA form, the CDR3 reads TGCAGTGCTAGAGATCGTTGGGCCGGGGAGCTGTCTTTT.

The genes are TRBV28 and TRBJ2-1; 9 nucleotides match TRBD1. V trimming: 4 bases; J trimming: 7 bases; junction bases outside the gene matches: 8. The CDR3 totals 15 residues. Germline V lookup: CDR1 MDHEN, CDR2 SYDVKM. The CDR3 is CASSSGTGNGNEQFF. The CDR3 coding sequence is TGTGCCAGCAGTTCCGGGACAGGGAATGGAAATGAGCAGTTCTTC.

The V and J genes are TRBV21-1 and TRBJ2-3; the table's D call of TRBD1 was not tested on the DNA. TRBV21-1 is given as a pseudogene. The CDR3 contains 12 residues. The CDR3 sequence is CASSKQGYTQYF. The DNA of the CDR3 is TGTGCCAGCAGCAAACAGGGATATACGCAGTATTTT.

The chain couples TRBV28 to TRBJ2-1; the D is unclear. Per the germline V gene, CDR1 is MDHEN and CDR2 is SYDVKM. V was trimmed by 6 bases and J by 16 bases, leaving 13 bases between them. CDR3 length: 10 residues. The CDR3 is CASREERTFF. In DNA, the CDR3 is TGTGCCAGCAGAGAGGAACGGACCTTCTTC.

In its sample, this clonotype was seen a few times. The rearrangement joins TRBV20-1 to TRBJ2-1; TRBD2 matches 14 bases. This CDR3 comprises 15 residues. V lost 2 bases to trimming and J lost 9 bases; unmatched junction nucleotides: 6. CDR1 is DFQATT and CDR2 is SNEGSKA in the germline V gene (reference sequence). CDR3 DNA sequence: TGCAGTGCTAGACCCGGGACTAGCGGGAGTGGTGAGCAGTTCTTC. Translating gives CSARPGTSGSGEQFF.